The sequence of this T cell receptor beta chain was determined in a study of T cell repertoires in cytomegalovirus infection. Across the study: Both recently identified HLA-C-restricted and well-studied HLA-B-restricted CMV epitopes were used in the study. Both a matching HLA type and CMV infection were indicated by public TCR beta signatures.

V lost 2 bases and J lost 8; bases outside the gene matches: 6. The V gene's germline CDR1 is SGHVS and CDR2 FNYEAQ. The CDR3 loop spans 15 amino acids. TCRdb reprocessed the reads with MiXCR, giving one entry per CDR3 protein. The sample holds 70,000 or so distinct CDR3 sequences; 25% to 30% are singletons and the top ten take 45% to 75%. Points from the study as a whole: In two of eight donors, the top clonotype was HLA-C-restricted CMV-specific.

This clonotype has just a few counts. The antigen is undetermined. The sequence came from a human donor in good health (CMV status not recorded). Some clones in this sample may be carry-over from other donors' samples. The starting material was CD8+ T cells from cultured PBMCs, obtained from culture after CMV antigen stimulation. This chain links TRBV7-6 with TRBJ2-1; 10 bases map to TRBD2. CDR3 coding DNA: TGTGCCAGCAGCTTAATAGCGGGGGGCCGGGATGAGCAGTTCTTC. Its protein is CASSLIAGGRDEQFF.